This T cell receptor beta chain was sequenced in a study of T cells in Graves' hyperthyroidism and ophthalmopathy. Amplification of TCR beta CDR3 regions was performed using RNA transcripts as template. Researchers ran a first-round RT-PCR on the TCR CDR3 using the HTBI primer set. TCRdb recomputed calls from the multiplex PCR reads with MiXCR, one row per CDR3 protein. Seen here are about 520,000 distinct CDR3 sequences, approximately 25% observed once, and the top ten hold about 11%. Trimming left V 4 bases short and J 4 bases short, with 17 bases between. CDR1 and CDR2 from the germline V gene are LGHDT and YNNKEL (reference sequence). This CDR3 region has 15 residues.

The source of this sequence is a woman younger than 45 with Graves' ophthalmopathy. The sample comprised blood. The chain is built from TRBV3-1 and TRBJ2-7, with D perhaps TRBD1 (6 bases). In nucleotides, the CDR3 is TGTGCCAGCAGCCCACTGTCCGGGACACCATACGAGCAGTACTTC. Protein sequence: CASSPLSGTPYEQYF.